Sequencing of this TCR beta chain was carried out in a study of blood T cell repertoires in COVID-19. Study-level information: The study drew acute and convalescent COVID-19 samples from the United States, Italy and Spain.

This clone was counted only a few times. The data were produced by immunoSEQ multiplex PCR, yet TCRdb's version contains in-frame clones alone and is incomplete. The sample lists 90,000 to 100,000 clones; 85% were seen once. The CDR3 has 13 amino acids. V shed 2 bases and J shed 8 bases, with 12 bases lying between them. Germline loops: CDR1 LGHNA, CDR2 YSLEER. The receptor was isolated from a man older than 75 with acute or convalescent COVID-19. What was sequenced was peripheral blood. V is TRBV4-3 and J is TRBJ2-5; D unresolved. DNA for the CDR3: TGCGCCAGCAGCCAAATACGGGTTGCCACCCAGTACTTC. Protein: CASSQIRVATQYF.